The clone carrying this TCR beta chain has just one count. The antigen is unknown. Using immunoSEQ multiplex PCR, the repertoire was profiled, and TCRdb retains in-frame clones only, with some absent. The data show about 180,000 clones, 85% to 90% seen once. These data originate in a study of T cell responses to AZD1222 COVID-19 vaccine. Findings of the study overall: Donors were chiefly white British, with a greater number of females, and clonal diversity was perhaps underestimated.

The CDR3 runs to 13 residues. V gave up 6 bases and J gave up 5 bases, with 16 bases separating them. The germline V gene encodes CDR1 SQVTM and CDR2 ANQGSEA. The chain is built from TRBV29-1 and TRBJ1-2; D perhaps matches TRBD1 (5 bases). This receptor was identified in an adult who received the MenACWY meningococcal vaccine as a control. Sequencing was performed on peripheral blood, taken 28 days after the second dose of the MenACWY control vaccine. CDR3: CSVTTGTDYGYTF. As DNA, the CDR3 is TGCAGCGTGACAACCGGGACGGATTATGGCTACACCTTC.